This entry describes one TCR beta chain. Profiled with immunoSEQ multiplex PCR; TCRdb holds only in-frame clones, not every one. The table records roughly 150,000 clones, 90% of them present only once. The data stem from a study of blood T cell repertoires in COVID-19. Germline-derived CDR1 and CDR2 are SNHLY and FYNNEI. The CDR3 has 14 residues. The V end was cut by 3 bases, the J end by 4 bases, with 12 bases between. This clonotype was obtained from a man in his sixties with active or convalescent COVID-19. The sequenced sample consisted of peripheral blood. This chain uses TRBV2 with TRBJ1-2, with D hard to call. The CDR3 DNA reads as TGTGCCAGCAGTGATTTACAGTCTTTCTATGGCTACACCTTC. Residues: CASSDLQSFYGYTF.